The T cell receptor (beta chain) under discussion was sequenced for a study of CD8 T cells in ankylosing spondylitis. V lost 1 base, J lost 6 bases, and 7 bases lay in between. This CDR3 is 13 amino acids long. Overall study findings and caveats: Relatively scarce in peripheral blood, disease-linked clones were CD8+. Typical of ankylosing spondylitis blood, it appeared, was a TCR beta motif of seven to nine highly homologous variants.

This clonotype was seen a few times. Its antigen remains unidentified. Scientists made TCR beta libraries using quantitative 5'-RACE with molecular barcodes. TCRdb re-called the 5' RACE reads through MiXCR, storing one row per CDR3 protein. The sample lists fewer than 550,000 distinct CDR3 sequences, under 5.5% occurring once. V gene TRBV12-3 or TRBV12-4 combines with J gene TRBJ2-4; D is uncertain. The sequencing sample was made of blood, either unsorted or a sorted T cell fraction (not recorded which). This receptor was identified in a male donor with ankylosing spondylitis. The CDR3 nucleotides read TGTGCCAGCAGTTTAGTGGAACGAAACATTCAGTACTTC. It is translated as CASSLVERNIQYF.